This T cell receptor (beta chain) was retrieved from a study of control samples from healthy donors and cancer patients. Here immunoSEQ multiplex PCR was the method, and the copy in TCRdb shows in-frame clones only, minus some. The sample lists around 58,000 clones, 90% to 96% occurring once. Source material: blood. The TCR comes from a woman aged 18-35 years in good health.

CDR3 protein: CASSTGGSRTGELFF. The CDR3 region has the DNA TGTGCCAGCAGCACAGGGGGTTCTCGGACCGGGGAGCTGTTTTTT. The chain uses TRBV6-5 and TRBJ2-2; 8 bases line up with TRBD1. From germline, CDR1 is MNHEY and CDR2 SVGAGI. This CDR3 contains 15 residues. V gave up 6 bases and J gave up 5 bases; unmatched junction bases: 8.